This entry describes one T cell receptor (beta chain). This sample is part of a study of blood T cell repertoires in COVID-19. Study at large: Samples came from the United States, Italy and Spain, spanning acute and convalescent COVID-19.

The V gene's germline CDR1 is MRHNA and CDR2 SNTAGT. Trimming left V 2 bases short and J 0 bases short, with 8 bases between. CDR3 length equals 15 residues. Authors' methods: Quantification of nucleated cells was approximated via reference gene primer amplification. Profiled with immunoSEQ multiplex PCR; TCRdb holds only in-frame clones, not every one. Clone size and the V and J calls come from that table; the DNA yielded D and trimming. The data contain under 400,000 clones, roughly 86% of them singletons. This clonotype was obtained from a woman aged 25 to 45 with COVID-19, enrolled during active disease. The sequencing input was peripheral blood. This rearrangement joins TRBV6-4 to TRBJ2-1; unclear D gene. The CDR3 loop is CASSDEASSYNEQFF. The CDR3 DNA reads as TGTGCCAGCAGTGACGAAGCGAGCTCCTACAATGAGCAGTTCTTC.